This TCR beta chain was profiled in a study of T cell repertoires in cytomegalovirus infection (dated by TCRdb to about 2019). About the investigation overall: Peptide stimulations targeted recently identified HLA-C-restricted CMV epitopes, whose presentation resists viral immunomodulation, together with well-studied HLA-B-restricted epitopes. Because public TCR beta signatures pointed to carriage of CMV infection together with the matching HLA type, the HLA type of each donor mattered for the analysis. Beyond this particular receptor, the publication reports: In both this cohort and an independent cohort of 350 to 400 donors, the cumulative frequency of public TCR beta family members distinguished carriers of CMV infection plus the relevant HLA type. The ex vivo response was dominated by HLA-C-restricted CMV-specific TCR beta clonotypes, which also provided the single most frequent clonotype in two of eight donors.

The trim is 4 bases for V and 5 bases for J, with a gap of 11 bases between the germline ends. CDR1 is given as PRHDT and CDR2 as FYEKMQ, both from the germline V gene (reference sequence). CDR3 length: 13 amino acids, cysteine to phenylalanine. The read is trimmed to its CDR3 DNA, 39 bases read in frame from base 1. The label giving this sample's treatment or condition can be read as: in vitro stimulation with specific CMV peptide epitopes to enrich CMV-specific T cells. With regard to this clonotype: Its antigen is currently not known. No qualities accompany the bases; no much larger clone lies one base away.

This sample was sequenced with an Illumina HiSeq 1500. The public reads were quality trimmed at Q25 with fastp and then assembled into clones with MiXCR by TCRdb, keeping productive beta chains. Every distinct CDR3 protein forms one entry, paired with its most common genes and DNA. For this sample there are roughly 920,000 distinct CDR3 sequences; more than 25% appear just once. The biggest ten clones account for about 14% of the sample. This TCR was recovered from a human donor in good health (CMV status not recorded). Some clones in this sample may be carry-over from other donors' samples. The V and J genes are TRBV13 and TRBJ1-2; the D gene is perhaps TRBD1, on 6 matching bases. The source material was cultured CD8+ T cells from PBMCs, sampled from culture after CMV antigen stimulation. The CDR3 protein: CASSSAGTYGYTF. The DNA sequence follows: TGTGCCAGCAGCTCAGCCGGGACATATGGCTACACCTTC.